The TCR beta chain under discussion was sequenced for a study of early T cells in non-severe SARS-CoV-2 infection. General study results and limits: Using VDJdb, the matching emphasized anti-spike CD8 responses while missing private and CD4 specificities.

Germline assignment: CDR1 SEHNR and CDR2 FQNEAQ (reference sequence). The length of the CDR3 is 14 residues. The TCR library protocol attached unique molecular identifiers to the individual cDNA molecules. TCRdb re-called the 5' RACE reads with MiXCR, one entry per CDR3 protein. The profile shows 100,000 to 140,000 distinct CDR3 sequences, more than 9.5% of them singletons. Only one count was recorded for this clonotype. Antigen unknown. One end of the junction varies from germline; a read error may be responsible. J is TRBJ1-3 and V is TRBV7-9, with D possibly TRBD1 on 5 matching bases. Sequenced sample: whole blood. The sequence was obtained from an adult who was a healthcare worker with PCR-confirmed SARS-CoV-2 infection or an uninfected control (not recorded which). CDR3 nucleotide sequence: TGTGCCAGCGGCTTAGCAGATTGGGGGGACACCATATATTTT. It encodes CASGLADWGDTIYF.